This T cell receptor (beta chain) is from a study of blood T cell repertoires in COVID-19. Background on the study: The cDNA or gDNA used as material had been derived from T cells, B-cell-depleted T cells, or PBMCs.

This clone is medium-sized (0.01 to 0.1%). Additional DNA sequences in this sample encode the identical CDR3. V lost 4 bases and J 5 bases, leaving 14 bases between the germline ends. CDR1 and CDR2 (germline): SNHLY, FYNNEI. The CDR3 totals 14 residues. TCRdb keeps only in-frame clones here, not all; method: immunoSEQ multiplex PCR. Of tens of thousands of clones in the sample, 86% were seen once. The chain couples TRBV2 to TRBJ1-2, with D perhaps matching TRBD1 (5 bases). This receptor was identified in a man aged 60 to 69 with acute or convalescent COVID-19. The sequenced sample consisted of peripheral blood. CDR3 amino acids: CASSGAGTEYGYTF. CDR3 nucleotides: TGTGCCAGCAGTGGAGCGGGGACTGAGTATGGCTACACCTTC.